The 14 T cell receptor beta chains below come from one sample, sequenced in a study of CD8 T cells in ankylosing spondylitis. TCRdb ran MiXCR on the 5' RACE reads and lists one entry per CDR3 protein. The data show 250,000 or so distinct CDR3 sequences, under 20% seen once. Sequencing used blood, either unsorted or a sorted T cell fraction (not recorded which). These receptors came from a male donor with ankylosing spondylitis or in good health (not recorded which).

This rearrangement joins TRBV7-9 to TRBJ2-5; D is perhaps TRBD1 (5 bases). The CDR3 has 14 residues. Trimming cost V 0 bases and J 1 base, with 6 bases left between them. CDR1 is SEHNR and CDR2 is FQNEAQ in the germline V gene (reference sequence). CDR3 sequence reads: CASSLAQGQETQYF. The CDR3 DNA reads TGTGCCAGCAGCTTAGCGCAGGGCCAAGAGACCCAGTACTTC. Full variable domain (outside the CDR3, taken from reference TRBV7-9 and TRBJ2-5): DTGVSQNPRHKITKRGQNVTFRCDPISEHNRLYWYRQTLGQGPEFLTYFQNEAQLEKSRLLSDRFSAERPKGSFSTLEIQRTEQGDSAMYLCASSLAQGQETQYFGPGTRLLVL.

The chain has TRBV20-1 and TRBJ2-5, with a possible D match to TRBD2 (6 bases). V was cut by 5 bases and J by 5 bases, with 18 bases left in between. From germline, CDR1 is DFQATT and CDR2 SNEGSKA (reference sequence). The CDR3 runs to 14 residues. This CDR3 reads CSAQSDLRGETQYF. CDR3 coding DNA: TGCAGTGCTCAATCGGACCTTCGGGGGGAGACCCAGTACTTC.

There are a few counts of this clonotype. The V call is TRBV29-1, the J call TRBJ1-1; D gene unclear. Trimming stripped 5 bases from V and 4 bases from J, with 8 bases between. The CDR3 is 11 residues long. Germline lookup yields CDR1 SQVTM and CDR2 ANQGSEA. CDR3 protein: CSVNRGTEAFF. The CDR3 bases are TGCAGCGTTAACCGGGGCACTGAAGCTTTCTTT.

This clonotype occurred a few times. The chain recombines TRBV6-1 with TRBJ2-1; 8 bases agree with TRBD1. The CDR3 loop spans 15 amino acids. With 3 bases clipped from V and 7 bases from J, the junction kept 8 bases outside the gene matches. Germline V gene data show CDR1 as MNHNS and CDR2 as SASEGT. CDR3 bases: TGTGCCAGCAGTGACTGGACAGGGAACCTTAATGAGCAGTTCTTC. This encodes CASSDWTGNLNEQFF.

CDR3 loop: CSVEWVQGPTDTQYF. The CDR3, as DNA: TGCAGCGTTGAATGGGTGCAGGGTCCCACAGATACGCAGTATTTT. V usage is TRBV29-1 and J usage is TRBJ2-3, with a weak D call TRBD1 (5 bases). The CDR3 covers 15 residues. Germline CDR1 and CDR2: SQVTM and ANQGSEA. V gave up 2 bases and J gave up 2 bases, with 14 bases separating them.

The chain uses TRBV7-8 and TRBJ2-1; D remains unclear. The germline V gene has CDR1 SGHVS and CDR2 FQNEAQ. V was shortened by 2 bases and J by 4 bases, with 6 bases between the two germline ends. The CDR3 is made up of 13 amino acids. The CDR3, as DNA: TGTGCCAGCAGCTTAAGCGATTACAATGAGCAGTTCTTC. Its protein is CASSLSDYNEQFF.

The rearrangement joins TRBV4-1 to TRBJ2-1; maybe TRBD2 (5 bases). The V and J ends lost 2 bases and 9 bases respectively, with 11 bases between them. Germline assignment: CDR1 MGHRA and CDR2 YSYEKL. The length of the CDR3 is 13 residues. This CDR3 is CASSQLDRGEQFF. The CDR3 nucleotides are TGCGCCAGCAGCCAATTAGATCGGGGTGAGCAGTTCTTC.

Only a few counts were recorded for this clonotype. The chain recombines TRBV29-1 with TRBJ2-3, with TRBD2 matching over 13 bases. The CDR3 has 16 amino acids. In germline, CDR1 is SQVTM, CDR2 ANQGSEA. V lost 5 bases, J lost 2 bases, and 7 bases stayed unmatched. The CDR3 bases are TGCAGCGTTCAAGGGACTAGCGGGACTAACACAGATACGCAGTATTTT. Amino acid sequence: CSVQGTSGTNTDTQYF.

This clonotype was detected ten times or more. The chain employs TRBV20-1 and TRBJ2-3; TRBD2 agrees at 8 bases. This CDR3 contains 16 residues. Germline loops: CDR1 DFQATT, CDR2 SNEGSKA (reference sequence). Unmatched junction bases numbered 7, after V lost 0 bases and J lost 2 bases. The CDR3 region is CSARDPTSGITDTQYF. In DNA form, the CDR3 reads TGCAGTGCTAGAGATCCCACTAGCGGTATCACAGATACGCAGTATTTT.

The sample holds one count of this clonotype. The CDR3 region is CASTGLAGYNEQFF. The CDR3 region has the DNA TGTGCCAGCACCGGACTAGCGGGGTACAATGAGCAGTTCTTC. This chain connects TRBV2 to TRBJ2-1, with 12 nucleotides matching TRBD2. The V and J ends lost 7 bases and 4 bases, in that order; junction bases with no gene match: 2. Germline V CDR1 and CDR2: SNHLY, FYNNEI. There are 14 residues in the CDR3.

CDR3 coding DNA: TGTGCCAGCAGGGAGGTTAGCACAGATACGCAGTATTTT. This gives the protein CASREVSTDTQYF. The rearrangement links TRBV28 to TRBJ2-3; maybe TRBD2 (5 bases). Trimming took 6 bases from V and 0 from J, leaving 7 bases between them. The germline V gene has CDR1 MDHEN and CDR2 SYDVKM. The CDR3 totals 13 residues.

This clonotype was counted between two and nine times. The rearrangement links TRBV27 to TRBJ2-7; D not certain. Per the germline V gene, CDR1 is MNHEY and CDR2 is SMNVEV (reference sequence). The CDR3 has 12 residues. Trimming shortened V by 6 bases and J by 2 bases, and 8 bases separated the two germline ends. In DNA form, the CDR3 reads TGTGCCAGCAGCGTGTCCCCCTACGAGCAGTACTTC. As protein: CASSVSPYEQYF.

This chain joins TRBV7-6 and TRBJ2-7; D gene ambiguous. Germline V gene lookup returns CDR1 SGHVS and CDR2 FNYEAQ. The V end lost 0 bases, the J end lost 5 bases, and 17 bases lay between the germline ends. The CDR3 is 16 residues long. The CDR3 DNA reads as TGTGCCAGCAGCTTAGCTTCGGGTTTTGGTCAGGACGAGCAGTACTTC. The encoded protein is CASSLASGFGQDEQYF. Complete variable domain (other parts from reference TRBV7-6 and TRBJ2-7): GAGVSQSPRYKVTKRGQDVALRCDPISGHVSLYWYRQALGQGPEFLTYFNYEAQQDKSGLPNDRFSAERPEGSISTLTIQRTEQRDSAMYRCASSLASGFGQDEQYFGPGTRLTVT.

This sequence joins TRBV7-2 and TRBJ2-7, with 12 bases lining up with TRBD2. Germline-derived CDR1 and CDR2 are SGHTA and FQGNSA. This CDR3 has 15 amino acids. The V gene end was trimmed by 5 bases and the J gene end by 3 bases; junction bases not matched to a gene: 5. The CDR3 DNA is TGTGCCAGCAGCCCACTAGCGGGAGGATACTACGAGCAGTACTTC. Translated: CASSPLAGGYYEQYF.